Sequencing of this T cell receptor beta chain was carried out in a study of CD8+ T cells in alopecia areata. This clone was recorded a few times. Treatment given: oral pan-JAK inhibitor, 5-10 mg twice daily. Collection of lesional scalp punch biopsies and peripheral blood was performed in alopecia areata patients. The CDR3 totals 15 residues. V lost 5 bases and J lost 1; bases outside the gene matches: 7. The V gene's germline CDR1 is SEHNR and CDR2 FQNEAQ (reference sequence). RNA extraction was followed by reverse transcription into cDNA, which acted as the sequencing template. Generated by immunoSEQ multiplex PCR, the TCRdb table keeps only in-frame clones and is missing some. The data contain roughly 170,000 clones, around 58% of them seen just once; the ten biggest clones take up roughly 12%.

This specimen was CD8+ T cells sorted from blood, taken at week 24, from a patient treated with tofacitinib. The clonotype was recovered from a human donor with alopecia areata. This chain uses TRBV7-9 with TRBJ1-2; 7 positions match TRBD1. The CDR3 DNA reads TGTGCCAGCAGCCTAGGGGACAGCCTTAACTATGGCTACACCTTC. Amino acids: CASSLGDSLNYGYTF.